A selection of T cell receptor beta chains follows, all from one sample in a study of beta chain features in type 1 diabetes. Clones were sequenced by immunoSEQ multiplex PCR, and TCRdb holds only the in-frame ones, with some missing. The sample contains some 360,000 clones, 8.5% to 10% of which appear only once. Specimen: central memory CD4+ T cells from blood. The receptors originated from a man aged 25-45 years with type 1 diabetes. Both conserved end residues are part of each CDR3. Fields, in order: clone size, J gene, D gene, V gene, CDR3 protein, CDR3 DNA. A D gene is named only where the DNA matches it firmly. Part of the rows lack a size; the others show once, few, many or a class for expanded clones.

clone_size: few
j_call: TRBJ1-5
d_call: TRBD1
v_call: TRBV4-1
cdr3_aa: CASSQGQGDQPQHF
cdr3_nt: TGCGCCAGCAGCCAAGGCCAGGGGGACCAGCCCCAGCATTTT

clone_size: NA
j_call: TRBJ1-3
d_call: NA
v_call: TRBV6-5
cdr3_aa: CASKGGTGNTIYF
cdr3_nt: TGTGCCAGCAAGGGGGGAACTGGAAACACCATATATTTT

clone_size: many
j_call: TRBJ1-5
d_call: NA
v_call: TRBV7-7
cdr3_aa: CASSLGVNQPQHF
cdr3_nt: TGTGCTAGCAGCTTAGGTGTAAATCAGCCCCAGCATTTT

clone_size: NA
j_call: TRBJ2-7
d_call: TRBD1
v_call: TRBV6-1
cdr3_aa: CAISETGTGYEQYF
cdr3_nt: TGTGCCATCAGTGAGACGGGGACAGGCTACGAGCAGTACTTC

clone_size: NA
j_call: TRBJ1-4
d_call: NA
v_call: TRBV6-5
cdr3_aa: CASSQGIANEKLFF
cdr3_nt: TGTGCCAGCAGCCAGGGGATAGCTAATGAAAAACTGTTTTTT

clone_size: NA
j_call: TRBJ2-7
d_call: NA
v_call: TRBV11-2
cdr3_aa: CASSSLLQYEQYF
cdr3_nt: TGTGCCAGCAGCTCCCTTTTGCAGTACGAGCAGTACTTC

clone_size: NA
j_call: TRBJ2-2
d_call: TRBD1
v_call: TRBV28
cdr3_aa: CASSLPGQGSDGELFF
cdr3_nt: TGTGCCAGCAGTTTACCGGGACAGGGATCTGACGGGGAGCTGTTTTTT

clone_size: NA
j_call: TRBJ2-1
d_call: TRBD2
v_call: TRBV5-1
cdr3_aa: CASSYSGTKGGEQFF
cdr3_nt: TGCGCCAGCAGCTATAGTGGGACTAAGGGCGGTGAGCAGTTCTTC

clone_size: few
j_call: TRBJ1-1
d_call: NA
v_call: TRBV27
cdr3_aa: CASSWIHRLNTEAFF
cdr3_nt: TGTGCCAGCAGCTGGATACATAGGCTGAACACTGAAGCTTTCTTT

clone_size: once
j_call: TRBJ2-7
d_call: TRBD2
v_call: TRBV5-6
cdr3_aa: CASSGEASGIGYEQYF
cdr3_nt: TGTGCCAGCAGCGGCGAGGCAAGCGGGATCGGGTACGAGCAGTACTTC

clone_size: NA
j_call: TRBJ2-7
d_call: NA
v_call: TRBV21-1
cdr3_aa: CASTTPYEQYF
cdr3_nt: TGTGCCAGCACCACCCCCTACGAGCAGTACTTC

clone_size: few
j_call: TRBJ2-1
d_call: NA
v_call: TRBV20-1
cdr3_aa: CSARPQVEQFF
cdr3_nt: TGCAGTGCTAGACCCCAGGTTGAGCAGTTCTTC

clone_size: few
j_call: TRBJ2-7
d_call: NA
v_call: TRBV5-4
cdr3_aa: CASSLVGYEQYF
cdr3_nt: TGTGCCAGCAGTCTGGTTGGCTACGAGCAGTACTTC

clone_size: NA
j_call: TRBJ2-1
d_call: NA
v_call: TRBV10-3
cdr3_aa: CAISGEYNEQFF
cdr3_nt: TGTGCCATCAGCGGAGAGTACAATGAGCAGTTCTTC

clone_size: few
j_call: TRBJ1-1
d_call: NA
v_call: TRBV13
cdr3_aa: CASSLVDKHQAFF
cdr3_nt: TGTGCCAGCAGCTTAGTGGACAAGCACCAAGCTTTCTTT

clone_size: many
j_call: TRBJ2-1
d_call: TRBD2
v_call: TRBV11-2
cdr3_aa: CASSLASGTSYNEQFF
cdr3_nt: TGTGCCAGCAGCTTAGCTAGCGGGACCTCATACAATGAGCAGTTCTTC

clone_size: NA
j_call: TRBJ2-7
d_call: NA
v_call: TRBV28
cdr3_aa: CASSSGDPYEQYF
cdr3_nt: TGTGCCAGCAGTTCAGGGGACCCCTACGAGCAGTACTTC

clone_size: NA
j_call: TRBJ1-2
d_call: NA
v_call: TRBV19
cdr3_aa: CASSIRQALNGYIF
cdr3_nt: TGTGCCAGTAGTATCCGGCAGGCTCTCAATGGCTACATCTTC

clone_size: few
j_call: TRBJ1-1
d_call: TRBD1
v_call: TRBV28
cdr3_aa: CASSLGDRRNTEAFF
cdr3_nt: TGTGCCAGCAGTTTAGGGGACAGAAGGAACACTGAAGCTTTCTTT

clone_size: few
j_call: TRBJ1-5
d_call: NA
v_call: TRBV7-2
cdr3_aa: CASSPERTSNQPQHF
cdr3_nt: TGTGCCAGCAGCCCAGAAAGAACTAGCAATCAGCCCCAGCATTTT

clone_size: few
j_call: TRBJ2-3
d_call: TRBD2
v_call: TRBV2
cdr3_aa: CASSRNGREDTQYF
cdr3_nt: TGTGCCAGCAGTCGAAACGGGAGGGAAGATACGCAGTATTTT

clone_size: NA
j_call: TRBJ2-3
d_call: NA
v_call: TRBV25-1
cdr3_aa: CASTMGDTQYF
cdr3_nt: TGTGCCAGCACTATGGGGGATACGCAGTATTTT